This passage covers 9 T cell receptor beta chains from one sample sequenced in a study of blood T cell repertoires in COVID-19. TCRdb's table, derived via immunoSEQ multiplex PCR, lists solely in-frame clones and lacks some. The sample lists about 61,000 clones, about 78% seen once, with about 20% in the top ten. The sequencing input was peripheral blood. The receptors were sampled from an elderly man with active or convalescent COVID-19.

V and J are TRBV3-1 (or the pseudogene TRBV3-2) and TRBJ2-7; 7 nucleotides line up with TRBD2. Germline lookup yields CDR1 LGHDT and CDR2 YNNKEL (reference sequence). V was clipped by 1 base and J by 4 bases; unmatched bases: 7. There are 15 residues in the CDR3. The CDR3 DNA is TGTGCCAGCAGCCAAGTACTGGGGGGGGAATACGAGCAGTACTTC. It specifies CASSQVLGGEYEQYF.

The chain combines TRBV6-5 with TRBJ1-5; D gene unclear. CDR1 MNHEY and CDR2 SVGAGI come from the germline V gene. The CDR3 has 13 amino acids. V shed 5 bases and J shed 9 bases, with 14 bases lying between them. The CDR3 DNA is TGTGCCAGCAGTAGACTTCTCGGTCGGCCCCAGCATTTT. It translates to CASSRLLGRPQHF.

V and J are TRBV9 and TRBJ2-1; 10 bases are shared with TRBD2. Trimming took 0 bases from V and 7 from J; bases not matched to a gene: 4. CDR3 size: 15 residues. Germline lookup yields CDR1 SGDLS and CDR2 YYNGEE. CDR3 DNA: TGTGCCAGCAGCGTAGGGTTTAGCGGGGGGAATGAGCAGTTCTTC. This gives the protein CASSVGFSGGNEQFF.

The chain couples TRBV11-2 to TRBJ2-1; 9 bases line up with TRBD2. The CDR3 runs to 15 residues. Germline trimming cut 5 bases from V and 1 base from J; bases unmatched to any gene: 3. From germline, CDR1 is SGHAT and CDR2 FQNNGV. The CDR3 nucleotides are TGTGCCAGCAGCACAGCGGGAGGATCCTACAATGAGCAGTTCTTC. It specifies CASSTAGGSYNEQFF.

This clone was seen only once. The chain recombines TRBV12-5 with TRBJ2-7; D is perhaps TRBD1 (6 bases). The CDR3 is 13 residues long. The V end lost 4 bases, the J end lost 9 bases, and 16 bases lay between the germline ends. Germline V CDR1 and CDR2: LGHNT, FRNRAP. CDR3 residues: CASGSSSGVRQYF. The CDR3 coding sequence is TGTGCTAGTGGTTCGTCCTCAGGGGTGAGGCAGTACTTC.

The chain employs TRBV12-3 or TRBV12-4 and TRBJ1-1, with D unresolved. The CDR3 extends over 12 amino acids. The V end lost 6 bases, the J end lost 6 bases, and 11 bases lay between the germline ends. The CDR3 sequence: CASRVLGPEAFF. In DNA, the CDR3 is TGTGCCAGCAGGGTCCTGGGCCCTGAAGCTTTCTTT.

This rearrangement joins TRBV7-9 to TRBJ1-1; TRBD1 matches at 7 bases. J lost 1 base, V lost 7 bases, and 9 bases had no gene match. CDR1 SEHNR and CDR2 FQNEAQ come from the germline V gene (reference sequence). CDR3 length: 15 amino acids. The CDR3 sequence: CASTPTGTANTEAFF. The CDR3 DNA reads as TGTGCCAGCACCCCAACCGGGACAGCGAACACTGAAGCTTTCTTT.

The chain couples TRBV6-2 or TRBV6-3 to TRBJ2-1, with D possibly TRBD2 on 5 matching bases. Deletions cut 4 bases from V and 7 bases from J, with 8 bases between. Germline CDR1 MNHEY, CDR2 SVGEGT. CDR3 length equals 12 residues. CDR3 nucleotides: TGTGCCAGCAGTTTTGGAGGTAATGAGCAGTTCTTC. Amino acids: CASSFGGNEQFF.

V is TRBV27 and J is TRBJ1-1, with 8 bases matching TRBD1. V trimming: 6 bases; J trimming: 6 bases; junction bases outside the gene matches: 9. This CDR3 is built from 14 residues. Per the germline V gene, CDR1 is MNHEY and CDR2 is SMNVEV (reference sequence). CDR3 nucleotides: TGTGCCAGCAGGGGACAGGCCGCCTTGTCTGAAGCTTTCTTT. It yields the protein CASRGQAALSEAFF.